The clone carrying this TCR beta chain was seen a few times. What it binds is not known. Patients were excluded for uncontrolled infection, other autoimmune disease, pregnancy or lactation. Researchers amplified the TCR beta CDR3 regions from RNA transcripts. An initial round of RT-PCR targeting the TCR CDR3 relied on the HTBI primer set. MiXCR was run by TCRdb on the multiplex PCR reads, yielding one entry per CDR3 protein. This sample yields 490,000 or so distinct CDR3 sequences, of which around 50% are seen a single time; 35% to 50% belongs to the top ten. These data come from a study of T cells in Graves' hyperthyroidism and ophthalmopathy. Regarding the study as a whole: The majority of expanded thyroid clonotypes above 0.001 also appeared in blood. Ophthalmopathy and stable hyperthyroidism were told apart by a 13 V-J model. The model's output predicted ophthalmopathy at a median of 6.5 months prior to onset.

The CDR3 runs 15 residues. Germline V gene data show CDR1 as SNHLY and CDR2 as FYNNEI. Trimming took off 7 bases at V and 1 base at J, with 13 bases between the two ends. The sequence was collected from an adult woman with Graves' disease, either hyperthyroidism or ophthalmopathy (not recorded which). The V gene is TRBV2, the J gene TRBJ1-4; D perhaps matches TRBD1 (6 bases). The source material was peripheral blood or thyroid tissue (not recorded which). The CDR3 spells CASIDRRGTNEKLFF. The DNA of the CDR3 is TGTGCCAGCATCGACAGGAGGGGAACTAATGAAAAACTGTTTTTT.